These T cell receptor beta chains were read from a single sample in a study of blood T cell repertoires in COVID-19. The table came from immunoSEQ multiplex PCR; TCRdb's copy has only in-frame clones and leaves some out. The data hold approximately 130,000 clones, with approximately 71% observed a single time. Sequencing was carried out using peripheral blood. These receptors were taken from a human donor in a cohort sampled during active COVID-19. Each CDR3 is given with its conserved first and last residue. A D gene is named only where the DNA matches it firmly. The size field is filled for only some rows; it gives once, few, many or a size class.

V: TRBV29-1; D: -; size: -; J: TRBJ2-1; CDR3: CSVEDWGDEQFF; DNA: TGCAGCGTTGAGGACTGGGGGGATGAGCAGTTCTTC
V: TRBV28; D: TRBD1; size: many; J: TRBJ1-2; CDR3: CASSFGDRAIGYTF; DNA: TGTGCCAGCAGTTTTGGGGACAGGGCTATTGGCTACACCTTC
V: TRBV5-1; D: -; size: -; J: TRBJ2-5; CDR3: CASSFGTLDQETQYF; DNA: TGCGCCAGCAGCTTCGGGACACTCGACCAAGAGACCCAGTACTTC
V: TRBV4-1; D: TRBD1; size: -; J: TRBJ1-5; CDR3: CASSHGQGNSNQPQHF; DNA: TGCGCCAGCAGCCACGGACAGGGGAATAGCAATCAGCCCCAGCATTTT
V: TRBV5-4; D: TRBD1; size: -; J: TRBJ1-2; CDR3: CASSLPAGGNGYTF; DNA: TGTGCCAGCAGCTTGCCGGCAGGGGGTAATGGCTACACCTTC
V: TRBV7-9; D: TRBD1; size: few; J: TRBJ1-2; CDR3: CASRATGAFTF; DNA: TGTGCCAGCAGAGCGACAGGGGCCTTCACCTTC
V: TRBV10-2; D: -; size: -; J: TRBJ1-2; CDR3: CASSESPTGRYGYTF; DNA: TGCGCCAGCAGTGAGTCGCCGACAGGTCGCTATGGCTACACCTTC
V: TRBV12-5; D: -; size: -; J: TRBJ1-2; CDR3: CASAPTDNYGYTF; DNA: TGTGCTAGTGCCCCGACAGATAACTATGGCTACACCTTC
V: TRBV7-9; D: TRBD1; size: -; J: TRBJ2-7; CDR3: CASSLAAGTGYEQYF; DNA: TGTGCCAGCAGCTTAGCGGCGGGGACAGGGTACGAGCAGTACTTC
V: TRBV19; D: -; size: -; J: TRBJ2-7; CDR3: CASSAGSSYEQYF; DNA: TGTGCCAGTAGTGCGGGTAGCTCCTACGAGCAGTACTTC
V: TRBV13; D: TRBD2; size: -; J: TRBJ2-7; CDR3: CASSPVVTSGGLFSYEQYF; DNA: TGTGCCAGCAGCCCAGTGGTGACTAGCGGGGGCCTATTCTCCTACGAGCAGTACTTC
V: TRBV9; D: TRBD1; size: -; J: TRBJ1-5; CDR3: CASSVRDRDRGINQPQHF; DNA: TGTGCCAGCAGCGTCCGGGACAGGGATAGGGGGATCAATCAGCCCCAGCATTTT
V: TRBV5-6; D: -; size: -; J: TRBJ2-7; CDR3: CASSFVGSQYEQYF; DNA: TGTGCCAGCAGCTTTGTCGGGAGCCAATACGAGCAGTACTTC
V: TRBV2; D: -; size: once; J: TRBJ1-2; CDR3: CASRGGSFGYTF; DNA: TGTGCCAGCAGAGGGGGTAGCTTTGGCTACACCTTC
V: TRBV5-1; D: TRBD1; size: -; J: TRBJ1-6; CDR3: CASMAGTGNNSPLHF; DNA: TGCGCCAGCATGGCCGGGACAGGCAATAATTCACCCCTCCACTTT
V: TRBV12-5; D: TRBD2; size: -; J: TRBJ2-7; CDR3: CASGYNSGRLTYEQYF; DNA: TGTGCTAGTGGTTATAATAGCGGGAGGTTAACCTACGAGCAGTACTTC
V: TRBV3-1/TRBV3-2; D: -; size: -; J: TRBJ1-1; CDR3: CASSGESQGDTEAFF; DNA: TGTGCCAGCAGCGGGGAAAGCCAGGGTGACACTGAAGCTTTCTTT
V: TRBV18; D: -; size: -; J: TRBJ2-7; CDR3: CASSPPRQGYEQYF; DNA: TGTGCCAGCTCACCACCGAGGCAGGGGTACGAGCAGTACTTC
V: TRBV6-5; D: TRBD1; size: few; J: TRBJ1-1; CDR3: CASSQRTGDTEAFF; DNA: TGTGCCAGCAGTCAACGGACAGGGGACACTGAAGCTTTCTTT
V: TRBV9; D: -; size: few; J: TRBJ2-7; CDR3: CASSVGTSEQYF; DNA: TGTGCCAGCAGCGTCGGGACATCCGAGCAGTACTTC
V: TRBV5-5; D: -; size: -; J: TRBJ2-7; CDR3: CASSLAQIYEQYF; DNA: TGTGCCAGCAGCTTGGCACAGATATACGAGCAGTACTTC
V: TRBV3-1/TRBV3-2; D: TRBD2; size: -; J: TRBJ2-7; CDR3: CASSPADVGRAAYEQYF; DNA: TGTGCCAGCAGTCCCGCCGATGTCGGGAGGGCTGCGTACGAGCAGTACTTC
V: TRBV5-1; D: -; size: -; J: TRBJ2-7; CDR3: CASSLEAGPYEQYF; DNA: TGCGCCAGCAGCTTGGAAGCAGGGCCCTACGAGCAGTACTTC
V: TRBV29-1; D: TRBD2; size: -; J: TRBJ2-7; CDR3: CSVRAGGRYEQYF; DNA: TGCAGCGTTCGCGCGGGAGGGCGATACGAGCAGTACTTC
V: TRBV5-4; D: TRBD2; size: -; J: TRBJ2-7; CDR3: CASSAGGFDSYEQYF; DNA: TGTGCCAGCAGCGCGGGGGGGTTTGACTCCTACGAGCAGTACTTC
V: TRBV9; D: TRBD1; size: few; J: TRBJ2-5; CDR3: CASSVSWDRGLQETQYF; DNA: TGTGCCAGCAGCGTAAGTTGGGACAGGGGACTCCAAGAGACCCAGTACTTC